This T cell receptor (beta chain) stems from a study of cytomegalovirus exposure and HLA in healthy donors. Overall study results and limits: The listing of 150 or so TCR beta chains classed them as cytomegalovirus-associated.

Sequencing used immunoSEQ multiplex PCR; TCRdb keeps in-frame clones, though not all of them. Of 66,000 or so clones in the sample, around 97% were seen once. On this clone: Its specificity is unknown.

The trim removed 4 bases at V and 7 bases at J, leaving 8 bases unmatched. The CDR3 is 16 amino acids. Germline V gene sequence: CDR1 MDHEN, CDR2 SYDVKM. The sequence came from a woman in her late teens or twenties in good health and CMV-seropositive. Sequencing was performed on PBMCs. The rearrangement links TRBV28 to TRBJ1-5; 12 bases agree with TRBD1. Here the CDR3 reads CASSSKGQGALQPQHF. The CDR3 DNA sequence: TGTGCCAGCAGTTCAAAGGGACAGGGGGCTTTACAGCCCCAGCATTTT. The full variable domain, rest sourced from reference TRBV28 and TRBJ1-5, is DVKVTQSSRYLVKRTGEKVFLECVQDMDHENMFWYRQDPGLGLRLIYFSYDVKMKEKGDIPEGYSVSREKKERFSLILESASTNQTSMYLCASSSKGQGALQPQHFGDGTRLSIL.